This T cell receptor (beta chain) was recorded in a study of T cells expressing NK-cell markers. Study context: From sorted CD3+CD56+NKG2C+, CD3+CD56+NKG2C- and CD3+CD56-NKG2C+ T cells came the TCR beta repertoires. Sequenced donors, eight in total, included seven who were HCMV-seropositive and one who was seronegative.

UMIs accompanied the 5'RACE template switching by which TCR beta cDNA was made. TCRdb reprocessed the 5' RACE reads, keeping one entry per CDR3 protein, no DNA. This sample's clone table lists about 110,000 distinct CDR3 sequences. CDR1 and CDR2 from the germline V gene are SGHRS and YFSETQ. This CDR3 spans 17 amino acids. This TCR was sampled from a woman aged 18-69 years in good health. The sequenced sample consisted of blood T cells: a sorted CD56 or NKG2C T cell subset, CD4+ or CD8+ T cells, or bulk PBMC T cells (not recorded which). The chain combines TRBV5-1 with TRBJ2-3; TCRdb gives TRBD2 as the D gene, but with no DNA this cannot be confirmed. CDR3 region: CASSFSLTSGYTDTQYF. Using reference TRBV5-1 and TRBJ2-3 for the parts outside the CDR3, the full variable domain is KAGVTQTPRYLIKTRGQQVTLSCSPISGHRSVSWYQQTPGQGLQFLFEYFSETQRNKGNFPGRFSGRQFSNSRSEMNVSTLELGDSALYLCASSFSLTSGYTDTQYFGPGTRLTVL.